These 30 T cell receptor beta chains share one sample of origin, sequenced in a study of cytomegalovirus exposure and HLA in healthy donors. With 60 Vbeta and 13 Jbeta primers, the PCR was carried out. Clones were read by immunoSEQ multiplex PCR, and TCRdb kept only the in-frame ones, dropping some. In the table there are roughly 72,000 clones, approximately 79% of which are singletons. Sequencing was carried out using PBMCs. These receptors were collected from a woman aged 40 to 49 in good health and CMV-seropositive.

The chain employs TRBV29-1 and TRBJ1-1; 9 bases agree with TRBD1. The J segment lost 4 bases and the V segment lost 7 bases, leaving 10 bases of the junction unmatched. CDR3 size: 14 residues. Germline CDR1 SQVTM, CDR2 ANQGSEA. The CDR3 DNA sequence: TGCAGCGCCCCGACAGGGGGTTGGGGCACTGAAGCTTTCTTT. Translating gives CSAPTGGWGTEAFF.

V usage is TRBV7-8 and J usage is TRBJ1-5; unclear D gene. Germline CDR1 SGHVS, CDR2 FQNEAQ. There are 12 residues in the CDR3. V lost 0 bases to trimming and J lost 9 bases, with 6 bases between them. Written as DNA, the CDR3 is TGTGCCAGCAGCTTAGCCCGGGGGCCCCAGCATTTT. The encoded protein is CASSLARGPQHF.

The chain employs TRBV4-1 and TRBJ2-7; 8 bases match TRBD1. The germline gives CDR1 MGHRA, CDR2 YSYEKL. V shed 6 bases, J shed 2 bases, and the junction held 9 bases outside the gene matches. CDR3 length equals 15 residues. The CDR3 loop reads CASSPPDRGAYEQYF. The DNA for the CDR3 is TGCGCCAGCAGTCCTCCCGACAGGGGTGCCTACGAGCAGTACTTC.

This clone was seen more than once but under ten times. The chain is built from TRBV5-4 and TRBJ1-2; D is undetermined. V lost 0 bases to trimming and J lost 0 bases, with 9 bases between them. The CDR3 covers 15 residues. Germline lookup yields CDR1 SGHNT and CDR2 YYREEE (reference sequence). CDR3: CASSLGGTTNYGYTF. Here the CDR3 DNA reads TGTGCCAGCAGCTTGGGAGGAACGACTAACTATGGCTACACCTTC. Using reference TRBV5-4 and TRBJ1-2 for the parts outside the CDR3, the full variable domain is ETGVTQSPTHLIKTRGQQVTLRCSSQSGHNTVSWYQQALGQGPQFIFQYYREEENGRGNFPPRFSGLQFPNYSSELNVNALELDDSALYLCASSLGGTTNYGYTFGSGTRLTVV.

This clone was detected once. In DNA form, the CDR3 reads TGCGCCAGCAGCCAAGGTCAGGGGGCTGGGGACTATGGCTACACCTTC. Translated, it gives CASSQGQGAGDYGYTF. This rearrangement joins TRBV4-1 to TRBJ1-2; 8 nucleotides line up with TRBD1. J lost 3 bases, V lost 1 base, and 7 bases had no gene match. The CDR3 contains 16 residues. Germline-derived CDR1 and CDR2 are MGHRA and YSYEKL.

The chain is built from TRBV27 and TRBJ2-7; a possible D gene is TRBD1 (6 bases). V lost 4 bases and J lost 2, with 15 bases in between. The CDR3 sequence is 15 residues long. Germline V gives CDR1 MNHEY, CDR2 SMNVEV (reference sequence). The CDR3 DNA follows: TGTGCCAGCAGTTCATGGCACAGGGACCCCTACGAGCAGTACTTC. Protein: CASSSWHRDPYEQYF.

The V call is TRBV27, the J call TRBJ1-1, with 7 bases identical to TRBD1. Germline values: CDR1 MNHEY, CDR2 SMNVEV (reference sequence). The CDR3 is made up of 14 amino acids. The V gene end was trimmed by 5 bases and the J gene end by 3 bases; junction bases not matched to a gene: 6. The CDR3 sequence is CASSRPGGYTEAFF. The CDR3 nucleotides are TGTGCCAGCAGTCGCCCAGGGGGTTACACTGAAGCTTTCTTT.

This rearrangement joins TRBV14 to TRBJ2-1, with 7 nucleotides matching TRBD1. The germline gives CDR1 SGHDN, CDR2 FVKESK. Trimming cost V 1 base and J 2 bases; bases outside gene matches: 5. CDR3 length: 16 residues. The CDR3 nucleotides read TGTGCCAGCAGCCAAGCCCCGGGACAGCCCTACAATGAGCAGTTCTTC. Encoded protein: CASSQAPGQPYNEQFF.

The chain couples TRBV6-5 to TRBJ1-1, with D perhaps TRBD1 (6 bases). The CDR3 contains 13 residues. CDR1 and CDR2 (germline): MNHEY, SVGAGI. V lost 6 bases and J 2 bases, leaving 10 bases between the germline ends. The CDR3, as DNA: TGTGCCAGCAGCCCCAGGGGAAACACTGAAGCTTTCTTT. Residues: CASSPRGNTEAFF.

J is TRBJ2-3 and V is TRBV29-1, with D possibly matching TRBD2 (5 bases). The V end lost 0 bases, the J end lost 4 bases, and 17 bases lay between the germline ends. Germline CDR1 reads SQVTM; CDR2 reads ANQGSEA. The CDR3 runs 16 residues. CDR3 bases: TGCAGCGTTGAAGATCTGTTCCGACGGGAACCAGATACGCAGTATTTT. Protein: CSVEDLFRREPDTQYF.

V gene TRBV28 combines with J gene TRBJ1-1; D is ambiguous. The CDR3 contains 13 residues. The germline V and J ends were trimmed by 10 bases and 5 bases, with 17 bases remaining between them. Germline CDR1 and CDR2: MDHEN and SYDVKM. CDR3 sequence: CATSGKGGTEAFF. The CDR3 region has the DNA TGTGCCACCTCCGGGAAGGGAGGAACTGAAGCTTTCTTT.

This chain connects TRBV28 to TRBJ1-5, with a possible D match to TRBD1 (5 bases). The CDR3 is 14 residues long. CDR1 is MDHEN and CDR2 is SYDVKM in the germline V gene. V shed 7 bases and J shed 11 bases, with 21 bases lying between them. The DNA for the CDR3 is TGTGCCAGCACCCTCCCGACAGTGGGTGCGGCCCAGCATTTT. This gives the protein CASTLPTVGAAQHF.

This sequence joins TRBV5-6 and TRBJ2-7; D is ambiguous. V was trimmed by 2 bases and J by 2 bases, leaving 5 bases between them. Germline V gene lookup returns CDR1 SGHDT and CDR2 YYEEEE. The CDR3 sequence is 12 residues long. CDR3: CASSFGPYEQYF. The CDR3 DNA sequence: TGTGCCAGCAGCTTTGGCCCCTACGAGCAGTACTTC.

V and J are TRBV7-7 and TRBJ2-7; TRBD2 matches at 7 bases. From germline, CDR1 is SSHAT and CDR2 FNYEAQ (reference sequence). V shed 0 bases and J 7 bases; nucleotides not matched to a gene: 3. This CDR3 region has 13 residues. This chain's CDR3 is CASSLAGGVEQYF. For the CDR3, the DNA is TGTGCCAGCAGCTTAGCGGGAGGGGTTGAGCAGTACTTC.

The rearrangement joins TRBV30 to TRBJ1-5; D not certain. The CDR3 runs 16 residues. Between the trimmed V and J ends, which lost 0 bases and 0 bases, there was a span of 12 bases. Germline CDR1 and CDR2: GTSNPN and SVGIG (reference sequence). CDR3 nucleotide sequence: TGTGCCTGGAGTGTACGTTTGGGCTTTAGCAATCAGCCCCAGCATTTT. Translating it yields CAWSVRLGFSNQPQHF.

The gene calls are TRBV19 and TRBJ2-7; weak D call: TRBD2 (5 bases). Deletions cut 0 bases from V and 0 bases from J, with 12 bases between. The germline V gene encodes CDR1 LNHDA and CDR2 SQIVND (reference sequence). CDR3 length: 16 amino acids. The CDR3 here is CASSIDATGNSYEQYF. DNA of the CDR3: TGTGCCAGTAGTATAGACGCTACCGGGAACTCCTACGAGCAGTACTTC.

The gene calls are TRBV27 and TRBJ2-7; 7 positions match TRBD1. The CDR3 has 15 residues. Germline V gene sequence: CDR1 MNHEY, CDR2 SMNVEV (reference sequence). V shed 5 bases, J shed 3 bases, and the junction held 10 bases outside the gene matches. For the CDR3, the DNA is TGTGCCAGCAGTCTAGGGGACAGCTCTTTCTACGAGCAGTACTTC. It yields the protein CASSLGDSSFYEQYF.

The chain recombines TRBV7-9 with TRBJ1-4; 8 bases map to TRBD1. CDR3 length: 15 amino acids. The ends lost 7 bases at V and 6 bases at J; junction bases unmatched: 10. Germline V gene data show CDR1 as SEHNR and CDR2 as FQNEAQ (reference sequence). The CDR3 is CASTSGDRTHEKLFF. CDR3 nucleotide sequence: TGTGCCAGCACCTCCGGGGACAGGACCCATGAAAAACTGTTTTTT. Variable domain in full (rest from reference TRBV7-9 and TRBJ1-4): DTGVSQNPRHKITKRGQNVTFRCDPISEHNRLYWYRQTLGQGPEFLTYFQNEAQLEKSRLLSDRFSAERPKGSFSTLEIQRTEQGDSAMYLCASTSGDRTHEKLFFGSGTQLSVL.

The chain is built from TRBV5-1 and TRBJ1-2; 7 nucleotides align to TRBD1. This CDR3 is built from 16 residues. V shed 0 bases and J 1 base; nucleotides not matched to a gene: 6. From germline, CDR1 is SGHRS and CDR2 YFSETQ. The CDR3 DNA sequence: TGCGCCAGCAGCTTGGGGGACAGTTCAAATAACTATGGCTACACCTTC. Protein: CASSLGDSSNNYGYTF.

This clone was observed a few times. As DNA, the CDR3 is TGTGCCAGCAGTTACTCGAAGGTTTCCGGGACAGAAGCTTTCTTT. It encodes CASSYSKVSGTEAFF. V usage is TRBV6-6 and J usage is TRBJ1-1; a possible D gene is TRBD1 (6 bases). CDR3 length: 15 amino acids. Germline V gene sequence: CDR1 MNHNY, CDR2 SVGAGI (reference sequence). V lost 0 bases to trimming and J lost 8 bases, with 16 bases between them.

The J gene is TRBJ2-2, the V gene TRBV5-1; 7 nucleotides match TRBD2. Germline lookup yields CDR1 SGHRS and CDR2 YFSETQ. This CDR3 region has 14 residues. J was trimmed by 6 bases and V by 4 bases; bases with no gene match: 6. CDR3 protein: CASSTSGMAGELFF. The CDR3 coding sequence is TGCGCCAGCAGCACAAGCGGGATGGCCGGGGAGCTGTTTTTT. The full variable domain, completed using reference TRBV5-1 and TRBJ2-2, is KAGVTQTPRYLIKTRGQQVTLSCSPISGHRSVSWYQQTPGQGLQFLFEYFSETQRNKGNFPGRFSGRQFSNSRSEMNVSTLELGDSALYLCASSTSGMAGELFFGEGSRLTVL.

This clone counts as medium-sized. The chain has TRBV6-1 and TRBJ2-7; D uncertain. Germline V gene data show CDR1 as MNHNS and CDR2 as SASEGT. This CDR3 spans 15 amino acids. V was shortened by 3 bases and J by 0 bases, with 12 bases between the two germline ends. CDR3 amino acids: CASSETLPSSYEQYF. The CDR3 nucleotides are TGTGCCAGCAGTGAGACTTTACCGAGCTCCTACGAGCAGTACTTC.

The V call is TRBV18, the J call TRBJ1-3, with D tentatively TRBD1 (5 bases). Trimming removed 5 bases at V and 0 bases at J, with 14 bases between. Germline CDR1 reads KGHSH; CDR2 reads LQKENI. This CDR3 is built from 16 residues. This chain's CDR3 is CASSVRQPSSGNTIYF. CDR3 nucleotide sequence: TGTGCCAGCTCAGTACGACAGCCGTCCTCTGGAAACACCATATATTTT.

This chain joins TRBV18 and TRBJ2-1, with D tentatively TRBD2 (5 bases). The CDR3 is 14 residues long. CDR1 is KGHSH and CDR2 is LQKENI in the germline V gene. V was cut by 2 bases and J by 4 bases, with 9 bases left in between. CDR3 in amino acids: CASSPGSGYNEQFF. CDR3 nucleotide sequence: TGTGCCAGCTCACCAGGGAGCGGATACAATGAGCAGTTCTTC.

The V gene is TRBV2, the J gene TRBJ2-5; TRBD1 matches 8 bases. Near its end, the DNA agrees better with TRBJ2-7, so the J call may be wrong. Germline values: CDR1 SNHLY, CDR2 FYNNEI. This CDR3 spans 14 amino acids. This chain's CDR3 is CASSERDRTYEQYF. The CDR3 DNA reads as TGTGCCAGCAGTGAAAGGGACAGGACCTACGAGCAGTACTTC.

CDR3 sequence: CASNRDTLNTEAFF. CDR3 DNA: TGTGCCAGCAACCGGGACACCTTGAACACTGAAGCTTTCTTT. The rearrangement uses TRBV6-1 and TRBJ1-1, with a weak D call TRBD1 (6 bases). V was clipped by 7 bases and J by 0 bases, with 12 bases between them. CDR1 is MNHNS, CDR2 SASEGT, per germline. This CDR3 region has 14 residues.

The chain is built from TRBV7-9 and TRBJ1-1; the D is unclear. CDR1 and CDR2 (germline): SEHNR, FQNEAQ (reference sequence). V was clipped by 5 bases and J by 5 bases, with 18 bases between them. The CDR3 runs 15 residues. CDR3 sequence: CASSGSGRVWTEAFF. For the CDR3, the DNA is TGTGCCAGCAGCGGATCGGGGAGGGTGTGGACTGAAGCTTTCTTT.

The V and J genes are TRBV29-1 and TRBJ2-7, with TRBD1 identical over 12 bases. Germline V gene data show CDR1 as SQVTM and CDR2 as ANQGSEA. V trimming: 5 bases; J trimming: 4 bases; junction bases outside the gene matches: 9. The CDR3 contains 15 residues. The CDR3 nucleotides read TGCAGCGTTAGAACCGGGACAGGGGGCTCTTACGAGCAGTACTTC. Encoded protein: CSVRTGTGGSYEQYF.

This clone has more than one count but fewer than ten. The chain recombines TRBV6-4 with TRBJ2-3; 11 bases fit TRBD2. CDR1 is MRHNA, CDR2 SNTAGT, per germline. This CDR3 is built from 15 residues. The J segment lost 4 bases and the V segment lost 0 bases, leaving 0 bases of the junction unmatched. CDR3 nucleotides: TGTGCCAGCAGTGACTCACTAGCGGGAGCAGATACGCAGTATTTT. It specifies CASSDSLAGADTQYF.

This sequence joins TRBV28 and TRBJ1-1; 12 bases align to TRBD1. Per germline, CDR1 MDHEN and CDR2 SYDVKM. The CDR3 extends over 15 amino acids. Trimming at V came to 7 bases and at J to 4 bases, leaving 7 bases not matched to a gene. CDR3 DNA: TGTGCCAGCATCCGGGACAGGGGGCGAGGCACTGAAGCTTTCTTT. Translation gives CASIRDRGRGTEAFF.